This is a list of T cell receptor beta chains from one sample in a study of T cell changes during pregnancy in multiple sclerosis. The repertoire was sequenced with immunoSEQ multiplex PCR; TCRdb's copy has only in-frame clones and lacks some. The sample contains fewer than 95,000 clones, about 94% of which appear only once. The material sequenced was peripheral blood, taken in the third trimester of pregnancy. The receptors were sampled from a female donor with multiple sclerosis, enrolled in a pregnancy study. Both conserved end residues are part of each CDR3. D genes are given only for firm matches. Clone size is shown for a subset of rows, as once, few, many or a class of expanded clone.

V gene: TRBV5-1; clone size: NA; D gene: NA; J gene: TRBJ1-5; CDR3 DNA: TGCGCCAGCAGCCTGGACAGCATCAATCAGCCCCAGCATTTT; CDR3 protein: CASSLDSINQPQHF
V gene: TRBV7-3; clone size: NA; D gene: NA; J gene: TRBJ2-6; CDR3 DNA: TGTGCCAGCAGCTTAGGTTTGGGGGCAGGGTCTGGGGCCAACGTCCTGACTTTC; CDR3 protein: CASSLGLGAGSGANVLTF
V gene: TRBV27; clone size: once; D gene: NA; J gene: TRBJ2-1; CDR3 DNA: TGTGCCAGCAGTCTACAGGGCGACAATGAGCAGTTCTTC; CDR3 protein: CASSLQGDNEQFF
V gene: TRBV7-8; clone size: NA; D gene: TRBD1; J gene: TRBJ2-7; CDR3 DNA: TGTGCCAGCAGCTTAGTTACAGGGGGTTTAGCAAGGGCCGAGCAGTACTTC; CDR3 protein: CASSLVTGGLARAEQYF
V gene: TRBV11-3; clone size: NA; D gene: TRBD1; J gene: TRBJ2-5; CDR3 DNA: TGTGCCAGCAGCCCGGGACAGGGGATGGGAGAGACCCAGTACTTC; CDR3 protein: CASSPGQGMGETQYF
V gene: TRBV15; clone size: NA; D gene: NA; J gene: TRBJ2-7; CDR3 DNA: TGTGCCACCAGCAGAGATCGGCGGACCTACGAGCAGTACTTC; CDR3 protein: CATSRDRRTYEQYF
V gene: TRBV29-1; clone size: NA; D gene: NA; J gene: TRBJ2-1; CDR3 DNA: TGCAGCGTTGTCGTGTTTGACAATGAGCAGTTCTTC; CDR3 protein: CSVVVFDNEQFF
V gene: TRBV19; clone size: NA; D gene: NA; J gene: TRBJ1-2; CDR3 DNA: TGTGCCACCCGAGACAGGAGTAATAACTATGGCTACACCTTC; CDR3 protein: CATRDRSNNYGYTF
V gene: TRBV5-4; clone size: NA; D gene: NA; J gene: TRBJ2-1; CDR3 DNA: TGTGCCAGCAGCTTGGGACAGCCCCACTACAATGAGCAGTTCTTC; CDR3 protein: CASSLGQPHYNEQFF
V gene: TRBV2; clone size: once; D gene: NA; J gene: TRBJ1-4; CDR3 DNA: TGTGCCAGCAGTGCGACAGGTGAAAAACTGTTTTTT; CDR3 protein: CASSATGEKLFF
V gene: TRBV6-5; clone size: NA; D gene: NA; J gene: TRBJ2-5; CDR3 DNA: TGTGCCAGCAGTTACTCTTACTTCCAAGAGACCCAGTACTTC; CDR3 protein: CASSYSYFQETQYF
V gene: TRBV7-8; clone size: once; D gene: NA; J gene: TRBJ2-4; CDR3 DNA: TGTGCCAGCAGCTTAGAATCGGCGGCGGCTCAATTAGCCAAAAACATTCAGTACTTC; CDR3 protein: CASSLESAAAQLAKNIQYF
V gene: TRBV7-2; clone size: NA; D gene: TRBD2; J gene: TRBJ2-7; CDR3 DNA: TGTGCCAGCAGCTTAACGGGAGGGGCCTACGAGCAGTACTTC; CDR3 protein: CASSLTGGAYEQYF
V gene: TRBV19; clone size: NA; D gene: TRBD1; J gene: TRBJ2-1; CDR3 DNA: TGTGCCAGTAGTGTGACAGGGAATCCCTACAATGAGCAGTTCTTC; CDR3 protein: CASSVTGNPYNEQFF
V gene: TRBV28; clone size: NA; D gene: NA; J gene: TRBJ1-5; CDR3 DNA: TGTGCCAGCAGTTTACTCGTTAGCAATCAGCCCCAGCATTTT; CDR3 protein: CASSLLVSNQPQHF
V gene: TRBV19; clone size: NA; D gene: TRBD1; J gene: TRBJ1-2; CDR3 DNA: TGTGCCAGTAGTAGACCACGACCGGGAGACAGGGCGCTTAACCTTTATGGCTACACCTTC; CDR3 protein: CASSRPRPGDRALNLYGYTF
V gene: TRBV2; clone size: NA; D gene: TRBD1; J gene: TRBJ2-2; CDR3 DNA: TGTGCCAGCAGTGTACGTATAGGGGGCGGCGCCGGGGAGCTGTTTTTT; CDR3 protein: CASSVRIGGGAGELFF